This TCR beta chain was sequenced for a study of blood T cell repertoires in COVID-19. The overall study: COVID-19 samples, acute and convalescent, were from the United States, Italy and Spain.

Per the original data handling: How many nucleated cells were present was estimated from reference gene primer amplification. Some clones are missing from TCRdb's copy, which holds only in-frame ones; the method was immunoSEQ multiplex PCR. The DNA gave D and trimming, while V, J and clone size come from that table. This table has a few hundred thousand clones, 80% to 85% appearing once. Participants had their cohort set by participant-reported clinical history. CDR1 is MNHEY and CDR2 is SVGAGI in the germline V gene. The CDR3 spans 13 residues. Trimming shortened V by 9 bases and J by 4 bases, and 15 bases separated the two germline ends.

The V gene is TRBV6-5, the J gene TRBJ1-2; D unresolved. Specimen: PBMCs or T cells enriched from blood (not recorded which). This clonotype was obtained from a man aged 50 to 60 who had recovered from COVID-19. CDR3 DNA: TGTGCCAGTCCCCGGAGGGTCGGCTATGGCTACACCTTC. Its protein product is CASPRRVGYGYTF.